Below are 4 T cell receptor beta chains sequenced from a single sample in a study of blood T cells in healthy people across ages. Alongside a J-beta primer mix, a sample-barcoded 5' primer served in a second PCR lasting roughly 7 to 11 cycles. From the 5' RACE reads, TCRdb called clonotypes with MiXCR, one entry per CDR3 protein. The sample shows around 2 million distinct CDR3 sequences, about two fifths of them seen only once. Sequences were obtained from blood. The receptors stem from a human donor in good health.

The table lists this clonotype with a few counts. The CDR3 loop is CASYGGAVWYF. CDR3 sequence (DNA): TGTGCCTCATATGGGGGGGCTGTTTGGTATTTT. This chain uses TRBV6-5 with TRBJ2-3; D possibly corresponds to TRBD2 (7 bases). The germline gives CDR1 MNHEY, CDR2 SVGAGI. Trimming pared 11 bases from V and 14 bases from J, leaving 20 bases between. There are 11 residues in the CDR3.

The V call is TRBV9, the J call TRBJ2-1, with D perhaps given as TRBD1 or TRBD2 (5 bases each). The CDR3 has 14 residues. Germline V lookup: CDR1 SGDLS, CDR2 YYNGEE. V was trimmed by 3 bases and J by 7 bases, leaving 14 bases between them. In DNA form, the CDR3 reads TGTGCCAGCAGCGACGGGACGACGATTAATGAGCAGTTCTTC. Its translation: CASSDGTTINEQFF.

The CDR3 protein is CASSEGGGAYGYTF. CDR3 coding DNA: TGTGCCAGCAGTGAAGGAGGGGGCGCCTATGGCTACACCTTC. The chain recombines TRBV25-1 with TRBJ1-2, with 7 bases matching TRBD1. The CDR3 is made up of 14 amino acids. The germline V gene encodes CDR1 MGHDK and CDR2 SYGVNS. V shed 2 bases, J shed 4 bases, and the junction held 4 bases outside the gene matches.

A single count supports this clonotype. The V and J genes are TRBV7-2 and TRBJ2-5, with D perhaps matching TRBD1 or TRBD2 (7 bases each). Germline values: CDR1 SGHTA, CDR2 FQGNSA. The CDR3 contains 15 residues. The V and J ends lost 3 bases and 5 bases respectively, with 16 bases between them. CDR3 in amino acids: CASSFSTGRGETQYF. The CDR3 bases are TGTGCCAGCAGCTTCTCGACAGGGCGGGGGGAGACCCAGTACTTC.